The T cell receptor beta chain under discussion was sequenced for a study of blood T cells in healthy people across ages. Across the whole study: When template switching was applied, about one barcoded beta molecule was captured per two T cells. Points from the study as a whole: TCR beta diversity per million T cells fell roughly linearly with age. PBMC samples, being unsorted, prevented any conclusive comparison of naive and antigen-experienced cells.

Total RNA extraction produced at least 5.5 micrograms (per sample) for the study. Comments on this clonotype: The target antigen is unknown.

A second roughly 7 to 11 cycle PCR used barcoded and J-beta primers. One entry per CDR3 protein, called by TCRdb with MiXCR from the 5' RACE reads. The table includes about 830,000 distinct CDR3 sequences, 62% detected once. The V and J ends lost 2 bases and 2 bases, in that order; junction bases with no gene match: 9. This CDR3 comprises 16 residues. Per the germline V gene, CDR1 is SGHRS and CDR2 is YFSETQ. The clonotype comes from a man aged 25-45 years in good health. This sequence joins TRBV5-1 and TRBJ2-5; 7 positions agree with TRBD1. The sequenced sample consisted of blood. The CDR3 DNA reads TGCGCCAGCAGCTTTGCCCCGACCAGGGGGCAAGAGACCCAGTACTTC. Translation gives CASSFAPTRGQETQYF.